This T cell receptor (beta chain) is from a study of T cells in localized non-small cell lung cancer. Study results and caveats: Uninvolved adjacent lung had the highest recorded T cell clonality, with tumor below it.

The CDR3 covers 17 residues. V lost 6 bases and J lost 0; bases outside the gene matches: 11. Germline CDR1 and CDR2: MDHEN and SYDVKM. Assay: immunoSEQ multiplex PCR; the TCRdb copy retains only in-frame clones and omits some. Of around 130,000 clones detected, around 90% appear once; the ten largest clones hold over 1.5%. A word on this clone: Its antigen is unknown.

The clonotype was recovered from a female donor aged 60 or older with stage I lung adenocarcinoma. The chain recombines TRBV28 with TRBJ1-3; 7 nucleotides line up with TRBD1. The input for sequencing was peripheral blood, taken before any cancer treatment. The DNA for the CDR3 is TGTGCCAGCAGGTTACCTCGACAGGGAGACTCTGGAAACACCATATATTTT. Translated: CASRLPRQGDSGNTIYF.